The 27 T cell receptor beta chains below come from one sample, sequenced in a study of blood T cell repertoires in COVID-19. Only in-frame clones appear in the TCRdb table, and some are missing; sequencing was by immunoSEQ multiplex PCR. The sample holds roughly 200,000 clones; 85% to 90% are singletons and the top ten take 1.5%. The source material was peripheral blood. Receptors were obtained from a man aged 18 to 30 with active or convalescent COVID-19.

V usage is TRBV7-2 and J usage is TRBJ2-1; D not resolved. There are 15 residues in the CDR3. Germline V CDR1 and CDR2: SGHTA, FQGNSA. The germline V and J ends were trimmed by 3 bases and 0 bases, with 9 bases remaining between them. CDR3 DNA sequence: TGTGCCAGCAGCTTCGCGGTTAGCTCCTACAATGAGCAGTTCTTC. Translation: CASSFAVSSYNEQFF.

The rearrangement uses TRBV18 and TRBJ2-7, with a possible D match to TRBD1 (6 bases). V dropped 1 base and J dropped 2 bases, with 15 bases sitting between them. Per the germline V gene, CDR1 is KGHSH and CDR2 is LQKENI. The CDR3 is 16 residues long. CDR3 loop: CASSPQQGVVPYEQYF. Written as DNA, the CDR3 is TGTGCCAGCTCACCACAACAGGGAGTAGTCCCCTACGAGCAGTACTTC.

The chain carries TRBV28 and TRBJ2-7, with D possibly TRBD1 on 6 matching bases. Between the trimmed V and J ends, which lost 6 bases and 3 bases, there was a span of 24 bases. CDR3 length: 17 amino acids. Looked up from germline, CDR1 is MDHEN and CDR2 is SYDVKM. The CDR3 DNA reads as TGTGCCAGCAGCCAAGACAAGGGGGATTGGCTCGGCTACGAGCAGTACTTC. Translation: CASSQDKGDWLGYEQYF.

CDR3 loop: CATSDFSASGGYEQFF. The CDR3 DNA reads as TGTGCCACCAGTGATTTTTCAGCGTCGGGGGGCTATGAGCAGTTCTTC. The chain carries TRBV24-1 and TRBJ2-1, with D possibly being TRBD2 (7 bases). Germline CDR1 reads KGHDR; CDR2 reads SFDVKD. Trimming left V 1 base short and J 8 bases short, with 17 bases between. The CDR3 has 16 residues.

The V and J genes are TRBV30 and TRBJ2-7, with 11 bases matching TRBD2. In germline, CDR1 is GTSNPN, CDR2 SVGIG (reference sequence). The length of the CDR3 is 12 residues. The trim removed 8 bases at V and 6 bases at J, leaving 6 bases unmatched. The CDR3 loop is CATSGSSPEQYF. DNA for the CDR3: TGTGCCACTAGCGGGAGTTCGCCCGAGCAGTACTTC.

This chain joins TRBV6-5 and TRBJ2-1; D is undetermined. The CDR3 length is 14 residues. Trimming removed 10 bases from V and 8 bases from J, with 21 bases in between. Germline assignment: CDR1 MNHEY and CDR2 SVGAGI. The CDR3 here is CATCLRFGCDEQFF. The CDR3 nucleotides read TGTGCCACCTGCTTGCGTTTTGGTTGTGATGAGCAGTTCTTC.

The chain joins TRBV19 to TRBJ2-7; 7 bases fit TRBD1. This CDR3 contains 15 residues. The V and J ends lost 1 base and 3 bases, in that order; junction bases with no gene match: 6. Germline loops: CDR1 LNHDA, CDR2 SQIVND (reference sequence). As DNA, the CDR3 is TGTGCCAGTAGTATAGTCATGACAGGGATCTACGAGCAGTACTTC. Its translation: CASSIVMTGIYEQYF.

The chain carries TRBV19 and TRBJ1-3; 7 nucleotides align to TRBD1. CDR1 is LNHDA and CDR2 is SQIVND in the germline V gene (reference sequence). This CDR3 comprises 16 residues. V was pared by 3 bases and J by 3 bases, with 8 bases of the junction left unmatched. CDR3 in DNA: TGTGCCAGTAGTATCGGAAGACAGGGATTTGGAAACACCATATATTTT. Residues: CASSIGRQGFGNTIYF. Full variable domain (rest looked up from reference TRBV19 and TRBJ1-3): DGGITQSPKYLFRKEGQNVTLSCEQNLNHDAMYWYRQDPGQGLRLIYYSQIVNDFQKGDIAEGYSVSREKKESFPLTVTSAQKNPTAFYLCASSIGRQGFGNTIYFGEGSWLTVV.

The V gene is TRBV11-1, the J gene TRBJ1-1; D is perhaps TRBD1 (5 bases). The CDR3 has 15 residues. V shed 5 bases and J shed 6 bases, with 19 bases lying between them. Germline V gives CDR1 SGHAT, CDR2 FQDESV (reference sequence). The DNA for the CDR3 is TGTGCCAGCAGCCCCACGCGTCAAGCAGGGTCTGAAGCTTTCTTT. Amino acid sequence: CASSPTRQAGSEAFF.

The chain uses TRBV6-5 and TRBJ2-5, with D perhaps matching TRBD1 (6 bases). Trimming pared 1 base from V and 10 bases from J, leaving 16 bases between. The CDR3 spans 14 residues. Germline V gene lookup returns CDR1 MNHEY and CDR2 SVGAGI. In DNA form, the CDR3 reads TGTGCCAGCAGTTACTGGGGGACACCCGGTTTCCAGTACTTC. Translated: CASSYWGTPGFQYF.

This clone showed up just a few times. This chain links TRBV7-2 with TRBJ1-1, with 9 bases aligning to TRBD1. Per the germline V gene, CDR1 is SGHTA and CDR2 is FQGNSA. The CDR3 is 15 residues long. With 2 bases clipped from V and 4 bases from J, the junction kept 5 bases outside the gene matches. The CDR3 DNA is TGTGCCAGCAGCTTAACAGGGGGCTGGAGCACTGAAGCTTTCTTT. Translation: CASSLTGGWSTEAFF. Looking up the rest from reference TRBV7-2 and TRBJ1-1 gives the full variable domain: GAGVSQSPSNKVTEKGKDVELRCDPISGHTALYWYRQSLGQGLEFLIYFQGNSAPDKSGLPSDRFSAERTGGSVSTLTIQRTQQEDSAVYLCASSLTGGWSTEAFFGQGTRLTVV.

The rearrangement joins TRBV2 to TRBJ1-5; D perhaps matches TRBD1 (6 bases). The CDR3 consists of 14 residues. Trimming left V 8 bases short and J 2 bases short, with 13 bases between. CDR1 and CDR2 from the germline V gene are SNHLY and FYNNEI. The CDR3 DNA is TGTGCCAGCGGTGCCGAGGGGGGCAATCAGCCCCAGCATTTT. Its protein is CASGAEGGNQPQHF.

The chain has TRBV2 and TRBJ2-6; 7 bases fit TRBD1. CDR1 is SNHLY, CDR2 FYNNEI, per germline. V lost 8 bases and J lost 2; bases outside the gene matches: 6. The CDR3 consists of 15 residues. CDR3 protein: CASATGVTGANVLTF. The CDR3 DNA is TGTGCCAGCGCCACAGGGGTGACTGGGGCCAACGTCCTGACTTTC.

The chain links TRBV5-1 to TRBJ1-1; no clear D gene. V was clipped by 1 base and J by 6 bases, with 10 bases between them. The CDR3 has 13 residues. Germline loops: CDR1 SGHRS, CDR2 YFSETQ. CDR3 residues: CASSLRSVAEAFF. CDR3 nucleotide sequence: TGCGCCAGCAGCTTGCGCTCGGTCGCTGAAGCTTTCTTT.

The J gene is TRBJ2-7, the V gene TRBV3-1 (or the pseudogene TRBV3-2); 8 positions match TRBD2. The CDR3 contains 16 residues. The V segment lost 0 bases and the J segment 4 bases; nucleotides outside the gene matches: 8. CDR1 and CDR2 from the germline V gene are LGHDT and YNNKEL (reference sequence). CDR3 amino acids: CASSQDQVAGLYEQYF. Written as DNA, the CDR3 is TGTGCCAGCAGCCAAGACCAAGTAGCGGGGCTTTACGAGCAGTACTTC.

The chain couples TRBV5-1 to TRBJ2-1; 8 nucleotides agree with TRBD2. Trimming took 4 bases from V and 10 from J; bases not matched to a gene: 10. CDR1 SGHRS and CDR2 YFSETQ come from the germline V gene. CDR3 size: 14 residues. The CDR3 is CASSAEGLAGEQFF. DNA for the CDR3: TGCGCCAGCAGCGCGGAAGGACTAGCAGGAGAGCAGTTCTTC.

The V gene is TRBV4-1, the J gene TRBJ2-3; D gene ambiguous. The CDR3 is made up of 15 amino acids. Germline CDR1 MGHRA, CDR2 YSYEKL. V was cut by 3 bases and J by 1 base, with 11 bases left in between. CDR3 coding DNA: TGCGCCAGCAGCCACCAATTAGTGGGCACAGATACGCAGTATTTT. Translation: CASSHQLVGTDTQYF.

Concerning this clone: Its ends do not fully match the called genes, so a read error is possible. The J gene is TRBJ2-7, the V gene TRBV6-2 or TRBV6-3, with 9 positions matching TRBD2. Germline CDR1 reads MNHEY; CDR2 reads SVGEGT. The CDR3 is 15 amino acids. The CDR3 nucleotides are TGTGCCAGCAGCCTTAGCGGGAGTACATCCTCCGAGCAGTACTTC. Translation gives CASSLSGSTSSEQYF.

This clone was recorded once. This rearrangement joins TRBV7-3 to TRBJ2-2; TRBD2 agrees at 8 bases. V trimming: 6 bases; J trimming: 7 bases; junction bases outside the gene matches: 13. CDR3 length: 16 amino acids. Germline CDR1 reads SGHTA; CDR2 reads FQGTGA. CDR3 DNA sequence: TGTGCCAGCAGTCCGGGACTAGTTAGATTGGGCGGGGAGCTGTTTTTT. Its translation is CASSPGLVRLGGELFF.

The chain combines TRBV5-4 with TRBJ2-1; the D gene is possibly TRBD2 (6 bases). This CDR3 comprises 13 residues. The germline V gene has CDR1 SGHNT and CDR2 YYREEE (reference sequence). Deletions cut 4 bases from V and 4 bases from J, with 9 bases between. Here the CDR3 DNA reads TGTGCCAGCAGCCTAGGGACTTACAATGAGCAGTTCTTC. Translation gives CASSLGTYNEQFF.

The rearrangement uses TRBV28 and TRBJ2-1, with TRBD2 matching over 15 bases. The V gene end was trimmed by 5 bases and the J gene end by 0 bases; junction bases not matched to a gene: 8. CDR3 length: 19 amino acids. The germline V gene encodes CDR1 MDHEN and CDR2 SYDVKM. DNA of the CDR3: TGTGCCAGCAGTCGACTCGGACTAGCGGGGGGGAGCTCCTACAATGAGCAGTTCTTC. As protein: CASSRLGLAGGSSYNEQFF.

The CDR3 coding sequence is TGCGCCAGCAGCCTTGGGCCTGGGGGGATTTACGAGCAGTACTTC. It translates to CASSLGPGGIYEQYF. The chain joins TRBV4-1 to TRBJ2-7, with D maybe TRBD2 (6 bases). With 4 bases removed from V and 4 bases from J, the gap between germline ends came to 17 bases. CDR1 and CDR2 from the germline V gene are MGHRA and YSYEKL. CDR3 length equals 15 residues.

The sample holds a few counts of this clone. The chain links TRBV10-2 to TRBJ2-2; D perhaps matches TRBD2 (6 bases). This CDR3 comprises 15 residues. CDR1 is WSHSY, CDR2 SAAADI, per germline. V was pared by 6 bases and J by 2 bases, with 13 bases between. The CDR3 is CASRGGRGNTGELFF. The CDR3 nucleotides read TGCGCCAGCAGGGGAGGAAGGGGAAACACCGGGGAGCTGTTTTTT.

The J gene is TRBJ1-1, the V gene TRBV7-8, with 7 bases lining up with TRBD1. This CDR3 comprises 14 residues. Germline V CDR1 and CDR2: SGHVS, FQNEAQ. J lost 4 bases, V lost 7 bases, and 9 bases had no gene match. The DNA for the CDR3 is TGTGCCAGCAACCTCCACAGGGGCGGCACTGAAGCTTTCTTT. Its protein product is CASNLHRGGTEAFF.

V usage is TRBV6-5 and J usage is TRBJ2-7; the match to TRBD2 covers 7 bases. V lost 5 bases and J lost 2; bases outside the gene matches: 6. This CDR3 has 14 residues. Germline V gene sequence: CDR1 MNHEY, CDR2 SVGAGI. For the CDR3, the DNA is TGTGCCAGCAGTCCCCGGGACTATCCCTACGAGCAGTACTTC. Encoded protein: CASSPRDYPYEQYF.

This rearrangement joins TRBV19 to TRBJ1-3; a possible D gene is TRBD1 (6 bases). Germline values: CDR1 LNHDA, CDR2 SQIVND (reference sequence). The CDR3 runs to 16 residues. Trimming cost V 5 bases and J 4 bases, with 18 bases left between them. DNA for the CDR3: TGTGCCAGTAGTCCGAAGACAGGATCCAGAGGAAACACCATATATTTT. Its translation is CASSPKTGSRGNTIYF.

V and J are TRBV30 and TRBJ1-2; possibly TRBD1 for D (6 bases). The germline CDR1 and CDR2 sequences are GTSNPN and SVGIG (reference sequence). V shed 2 bases and J shed 4 bases, with 20 bases lying between them. The CDR3 covers 16 residues. The CDR3: CAWSPEGGGAGYGYTF. In nucleotides, the CDR3 is TGTGCCTGGAGTCCCGAGGGGGGGGGCGCAGGCTATGGCTACACCTTC.